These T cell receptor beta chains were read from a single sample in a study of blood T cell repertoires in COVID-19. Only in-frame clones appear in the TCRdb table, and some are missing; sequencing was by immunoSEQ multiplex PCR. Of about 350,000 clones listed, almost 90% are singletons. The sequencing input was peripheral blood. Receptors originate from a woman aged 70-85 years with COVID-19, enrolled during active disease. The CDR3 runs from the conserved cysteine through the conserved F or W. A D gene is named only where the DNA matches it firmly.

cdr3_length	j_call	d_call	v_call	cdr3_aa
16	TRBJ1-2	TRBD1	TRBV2	CASLGEGTGIDYGYTF
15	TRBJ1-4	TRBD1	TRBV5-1	CASSLDRGEGEKLFF
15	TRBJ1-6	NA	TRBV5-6	CASSLVVGGPSPLHF
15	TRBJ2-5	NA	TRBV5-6	CASSFPYREKETQYF
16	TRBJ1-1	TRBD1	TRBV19	CASINTGDLSDTEAFF
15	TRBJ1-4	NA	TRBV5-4	CASSLAESSNEKLFF
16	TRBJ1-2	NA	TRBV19	CASSETETRLNYGYTF
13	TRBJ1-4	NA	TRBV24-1	CATRGATNEKLFF
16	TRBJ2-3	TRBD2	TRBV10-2	CASSDVNGGAKDTQYF
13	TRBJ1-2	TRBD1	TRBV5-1	CASSSGQGYGYTF
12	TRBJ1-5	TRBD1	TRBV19	CASDRGGQPQHF
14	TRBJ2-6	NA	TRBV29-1	CSVLDSSGANVLTF
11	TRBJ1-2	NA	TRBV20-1	CSAGSTGFYTF
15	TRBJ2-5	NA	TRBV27	CASSLGQVGQETQYF